A selection of T cell receptor beta chains follows, all from one sample in a study of post-analysis software for immune sequencing data. Via MiXCR, TCRdb re-called the PCR reads, giving one row per CDR3 protein. The profile shows fewer than 850,000 distinct CDR3 sequences, just under 30% of them singletons. Sequenced: blood. These TCRs come from a girl aged 5-17 years with multiple sclerosis. CDR3s include the opening cysteine and the closing phenylalanine or tryptophan. A D gene is named only where the DNA matches it firmly. Only some rows state a clone size, as once, few, many or a class for expanded clones.

D gene: TRBD1
clone size: few
J gene: TRBJ2-7
V gene: TRBV25-1
CDR3 protein: CASSQLTGVSSSEQYF
CDR3 DNA: TGTGCCAGCAGCCAATTGACAGGGGTATCGTCTAGCGAGCAGTACTTC

D gene: TRBD1
clone size: NA
J gene: TRBJ1-6
V gene: TRBV5-1
CDR3 protein: CASSPGQGGSPLHF
CDR3 DNA: TGCGCCAGCAGCCCGGGACAGGGGGGTTCACCCCTCCACTTT

D gene: TRBD1
clone size: few
J gene: TRBJ2-5
V gene: TRBV25-1
CDR3 protein: CASSVTGVGTQYF
CDR3 DNA: TGTGCCAGCAGTGTAACAGGGGTTGGGACCCAGTACTTC

D gene: TRBD2
clone size: few
J gene: TRBJ2-1
V gene: TRBV24-1
CDR3 protein: CATSDPASGNNEQFF
CDR3 DNA: TGTGCCACCAGTGATCCGGCTAGCGGAAACAATGAGCAGTTCTTC

D gene: NA
clone size: NA
J gene: TRBJ2-1
V gene: TRBV24-1
CDR3 protein: CATSDPETSPSYNEQFF
CDR3 DNA: TGTGCCACCAGTGATCCTGAGACTTCTCCTTCCTACAATGAGCAGTTCTTC

D gene: NA
clone size: NA
J gene: TRBJ1-1
V gene: TRBV7-2
CDR3 protein: CASSLALGGNTEAFF
CDR3 DNA: TGTGCCAGCAGCTTAGCGTTAGGGGGGAACACTGAAGCTTTCTTT

D gene: NA
clone size: NA
J gene: TRBJ1-2
V gene: TRBV6-5
CDR3 protein: CANSGERHYGYTF
CDR3 DNA: TGTGCCAACAGCGGGGAGAGGCACTATGGCTACACCTTC

D gene: NA
clone size: NA
J gene: TRBJ2-3
V gene: TRBV20-1
CDR3 protein: CSLTRGGTDTQYF
CDR3 DNA: TGCAGTCTGACGAGAGGGGGTACAGATACGCAGTATTTT

D gene: NA
clone size: few
J gene: TRBJ1-5
V gene: TRBV25-1
CDR3 protein: CASSDIGEAQPQHF
CDR3 DNA: TGTGCCAGCAGTGATATAGGGGAGGCGCAGCCCCAGCATTTT

D gene: NA
clone size: NA
J gene: TRBJ2-3
V gene: TRBV7-8
CDR3 protein: CASSLRAVSDTQYF
CDR3 DNA: TGTGCCAGCAGCCTAAGGGCCGTTTCAGATACGCAGTATTTT

D gene: TRBD2
clone size: NA
J gene: TRBJ2-1
V gene: TRBV5-1
CDR3 protein: CASSLARGLAGRSYNEQFF
CDR3 DNA: TGCGCCAGCAGCTTGGCTCGCGGACTAGCGGGTCGGTCCTACAATGAGCAGTTCTTC

D gene: NA
clone size: NA
J gene: TRBJ1-3
V gene: TRBV11-2
CDR3 protein: CASSLVPDRLSGNTIYF
CDR3 DNA: TGTGCCAGCAGCTTAGTACCCGACAGGCTCTCTGGAAACACCATATATTTT

D gene: TRBD1
clone size: NA
J gene: TRBJ2-1
V gene: TRBV7-8
CDR3 protein: CASSFRGGQGYNEQFF
CDR3 DNA: TGTGCCAGCAGCTTTCGAGGGGGACAGGGATACAATGAGCAGTTCTTC

D gene: TRBD1
clone size: few
J gene: TRBJ1-6
V gene: TRBV6-5
CDR3 protein: CASSRTAGGEGSPLHF
CDR3 DNA: TGTGCCAGCAGTCGAACGGCAGGGGGCGAAGGTTCACCCCTCCACTTT

D gene: NA
clone size: few
J gene: TRBJ1-2
V gene: TRBV15
CDR3 protein: CATSRDQERYGYTF
CDR3 DNA: TGTGCCACCAGCAGAGACCAGGAACGCTATGGCTACACCTTC

D gene: TRBD1
clone size: few
J gene: TRBJ2-7
V gene: TRBV5-6
CDR3 protein: CASSSPTGVLSYEQYF
CDR3 DNA: TGTGCCAGCAGCTCGCCAACAGGGGTCCTCTCCTACGAGCAGTACTTC

D gene: NA
clone size: NA
J gene: TRBJ2-3
V gene: TRBV7-2
CDR3 protein: CASKSEADADTQYF
CDR3 DNA: TGTGCCAGCAAATCAGAAGCGGACGCGGATACGCAGTATTTT

D gene: NA
clone size: few
J gene: TRBJ1-2
V gene: TRBV5-1
CDR3 protein: CASSFQTGRDGYTF
CDR3 DNA: TGCGCCAGCAGCTTCCAAACGGGCAGGGATGGCTACACCTTC

D gene: NA
clone size: NA
J gene: TRBJ2-5
V gene: TRBV7-9
CDR3 protein: CASSLGLVIRETQYF
CDR3 DNA: TGTGCCAGCAGCCTGGGACTTGTGATAAGGGAGACCCAGTACTTC

D gene: NA
clone size: few
J gene: TRBJ1-2
V gene: TRBV7-2
CDR3 protein: CASSPPPGTSYGYTF
CDR3 DNA: TGTGCCAGCAGCCCGCCTCCCGGGACATCGTATGGCTACACCTTC

D gene: NA
clone size: NA
J gene: TRBJ2-7
V gene: TRBV20-1
CDR3 protein: CSAMPGHDYEQYF
CDR3 DNA: TGCAGTGCTATGCCGGGACATGACTACGAGCAGTACTTC

D gene: TRBD1
clone size: NA
J gene: TRBJ1-2
V gene: TRBV28
CDR3 protein: CASSLTGFYGYTF
CDR3 DNA: TGTGCCAGCAGTTTGACAGGGTTCTATGGCTACACCTTC

D gene: TRBD2
clone size: NA
J gene: TRBJ2-3
V gene: TRBV11-2
CDR3 protein: CASSSERGGSDTQYF
CDR3 DNA: TGTGCCAGCAGCTCGGAGCGGGGGGGATCAGATACGCAGTATTTT

D gene: NA
clone size: NA
J gene: TRBJ1-4
V gene: TRBV3-1
CDR3 protein: CASTLRGEEKLFF
CDR3 DNA: TGTGCCAGCACATTAAGGGGAGAAGAAAAACTGTTTTTT

D gene: NA
clone size: once
J gene: TRBJ2-1
V gene: TRBV12-3/TRBV12-4
CDR3 protein: CASSLEGLGHNEQFF
CDR3 DNA: TGTGCCAGCAGTTTGGAGGGGCTGGGGCACAATGAGCAGTTCTTC

D gene: NA
clone size: NA
J gene: TRBJ1-2
V gene: TRBV3-1
CDR3 protein: CASSQDWGSNYGYTF
CDR3 DNA: TGTGCCAGCAGCCAAGATTGGGGGTCTAACTATGGCTACACCTTC

D gene: NA
clone size: many
J gene: TRBJ2-1
V gene: TRBV10-3
CDR3 protein: CAISGDEQFF
CDR3 DNA: TGTGCCATCAGTGGGGATGAGCAGTTCTTC

D gene: NA
clone size: few
J gene: TRBJ1-1
V gene: TRBV6-6
CDR3 protein: CASSSPDRGNTEAFF
CDR3 DNA: TGTGCCAGCAGTTCCCCGGACCGAGGTAACACTGAAGCTTTCTTT

D gene: NA
clone size: few
J gene: TRBJ1-2
V gene: TRBV20-1
CDR3 protein: CSATPHYGYTF
CDR3 DNA: TGCAGTGCTACCCCCCACTATGGCTACACCTTC

D gene: NA
clone size: NA
J gene: TRBJ2-1
V gene: TRBV11-2
CDR3 protein: CASSLGRPRSSYNEQFF
CDR3 DNA: TGTGCCAGCAGCTTGGGCCGGCCCCGAAGCTCCTACAATGAGCAGTTCTTC

D gene: NA
clone size: few
J gene: TRBJ2-1
V gene: TRBV7-9
CDR3 protein: CASSLIGGGGQSEQFF
CDR3 DNA: TGTGCCAGCAGCTTAATAGGGGGAGGAGGTCAAAGTGAGCAGTTCTTC